This TCR beta chain was found in a study of T cell responses to AZD1222 COVID-19 vaccine. Pooling covered second doses at about 4 or about 12 weeks. Using immunoSEQ multiplex PCR, the repertoire was profiled, and TCRdb retains in-frame clones only, with some absent. Here the sample spans 180,000 or so clones, around 92% being singletons. The ends were cut back, 5 bases at V and 0 bases at J, with 10 bases in the middle. Germline V lookup: CDR1 SGHNT, CDR2 YYREEE (reference sequence). The CDR3 sequence is 14 residues long. Here the sequenced sample was peripheral blood, taken 28 days after the second AZD1222 dose. The origin of this receptor is an adult who received the AZD1222 COVID-19 vaccine. The rearrangement joins TRBV5-4 to TRBJ2-3; D might be TRBD2 (6 bases). The CDR3 coding sequence is TGTGCCAGCAGTGCGGGACCTAGCACAGATACGCAGTATTTT. This translates into CASSAGPSTDTQYF.